One T cell receptor beta chain is described in this entry. A single count supports this clone. Its antigen is not yet known. Base qualities are not recorded, but no much larger clone differs from it by a single base. Including the terminal cysteine and phenylalanine, the CDR3 comprises 12 residues. Here the CDR3 DNA is all that survives: 36 bases in frame from base 1. CDR1 and CDR2, per the germline V gene, are SGDLS and YYNGEE. The trim is 3 bases for V and 4 bases for J, with a gap of 7 bases between the germline ends. The record originates from a study of shared T cell receptors in the human thymus (TCRdb year 2021). Study-level background: The study examined how the human thymus generates shared, self-reactive T-cell receptor alpha chains.

The protocol used for the library was the immunoSEQ multiplex PCR assay. What TCRdb holds here is the immuneACCESS table cut down to in-frame rearrangements. Part of the clones is not present; checked against another copy, under half of the missing clones reflect an unresolved V gene, and the others are unexplained. Within this sample are tens of thousands of clones, with 90% to 95% of them counted one time only. The ten largest make up roughly 0.03% of the sample. The sample consisted of thymocytes. The sequence was obtained from a human donor. This receptor chain uses TRBV9 and TRBJ1-2; too little of a D gene remains to name it. At the DNA level, the sequence is TGTGCCAGCAGCGGTAAAGGCTATGGCTACACCTTC. Protein translation: CASSGKGYGYTF.